This T cell receptor beta chain is drawn from a study of cytomegalovirus exposure and HLA in healthy donors. Whole-study results and caveats: For presence/absence analyses, sequencing depth was assumed to be roughly uniform across donors.

The primer mix had 60 Vbeta and 13 Jbeta primers. Sequencing used immunoSEQ multiplex PCR; TCRdb keeps in-frame clones, though not all of them. This table holds about 160,000 clones, 60% to 85% found once. Concerning this clone itself: Its antigen is as yet unknown.

Germline V gene data show CDR1 as SGHDT and CDR2 as YYEEEE. This CDR3 spans 18 amino acids. V lost 1 base and J lost 3; bases outside the gene matches: 11. The sequencing sample was made of PBMCs. This receptor was taken from a woman aged 45 to 65 in good health and CMV-seropositive. J is TRBJ1-1 and V is TRBV5-6, with 11 positions matching TRBD1. This chain's CDR3 is CASSLPGQGGLRHTEAFF. The CDR3 nucleotides are TGTGCCAGCAGCTTGCCGGGACAGGGGGGTCTCAGGCACACTGAAGCTTTCTTT.